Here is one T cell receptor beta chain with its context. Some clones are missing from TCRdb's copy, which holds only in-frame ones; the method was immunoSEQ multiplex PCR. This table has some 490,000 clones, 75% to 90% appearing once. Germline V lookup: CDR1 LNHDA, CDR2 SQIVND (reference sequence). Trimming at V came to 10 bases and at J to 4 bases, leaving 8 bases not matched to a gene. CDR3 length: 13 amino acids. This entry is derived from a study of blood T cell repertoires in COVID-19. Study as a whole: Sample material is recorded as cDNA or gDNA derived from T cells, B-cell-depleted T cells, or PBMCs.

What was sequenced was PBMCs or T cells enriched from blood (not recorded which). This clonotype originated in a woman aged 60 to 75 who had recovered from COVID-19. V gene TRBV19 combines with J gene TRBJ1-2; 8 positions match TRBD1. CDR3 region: CATVGQGGYGYTF. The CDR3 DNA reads TGTGCCACTGTTGGACAGGGTGGCTATGGCTACACCTTC.